The 25 T cell receptor beta chains below come from one sample, sequenced in a study of identical twins. TCRdb re-derived calls from the 5' RACE reads in MiXCR, one entry per CDR3 protein. The sample has roughly 770,000 distinct CDR3 sequences, roughly 20% seen once. The sample was also reused in another study, on T cells expressing NK-cell markers.

The sequencing sample was made of PBMCs. The source of these receptors is a woman aged 18-35 years in good health.

This clonotype appeared a few times. The rearrangement uses TRBV29-1 and TRBJ1-1; perhaps TRBD1 as D (6 bases). CDR3 length: 13 residues. CDR1 and CDR2 (germline): SQVTM, ANQGSEA. Between the trimmed V and J ends, which lost 4 bases and 0 bases, there was a span of 9 bases. CDR3 loop: CSVGTGMNTEAFF. CDR3 coding DNA: TGCAGCGTTGGTACAGGGATGAACACTGAAGCTTTCTTT. Combining the CDR3 with reference TRBV29-1 and TRBJ1-1 gives the whole variable domain SAVISQKPSRDICQRGTSLTIQCQVDSQVTMMFWYRQQPGQSLTLIATANQGSEATYESGFVIDKFPISRPNLTFSTLTVSNMSPEDSSIYLCSVGTGMNTEAFFGQGTRLTVV.

The V gene is TRBV6-5, the J gene TRBJ2-7; D is undetermined. The CDR3 covers 14 residues. V was pared by 0 bases and J by 2 bases, with 8 bases between. Germline CDR1 and CDR2: MNHEY and SVGAGI. The CDR3 nucleotides read TGTGCCAGCAGTTACTCGGCCAGTACCTACGAGCAGTACTTC. It specifies CASSYSASTYEQYF.

The gene calls are TRBV12-3 or TRBV12-4 and TRBJ1-5; D not certain. Trimming took 5 bases from V and 9 from J, leaving 14 bases between them. This CDR3 region has 13 residues. This chain's CDR3 is CASSLTASGPQHF. Written as DNA, the CDR3 is TGTGCCAGCAGTCTGACGGCGAGCGGGCCCCAGCATTTT.

V usage is TRBV5-1 and J usage is TRBJ2-5; perhaps TRBD2 as D (5 bases). Per germline, CDR1 SGHRS and CDR2 YFSETQ. Trimming pared 0 bases from V and 4 bases from J, leaving 10 bases between. The CDR3 has 14 amino acids. The CDR3 spells CASSLDLGGETQYF. CDR3 bases: TGCGCCAGCAGCTTGGATTTAGGAGGAGAGACCCAGTACTTC.

This clonotype was counted ten times or more. V and J are TRBV12-3 or TRBV12-4 and TRBJ1-1; no definite D call. CDR3 size: 14 residues. The V and J ends lost 2 bases and 7 bases respectively, with 14 bases between them. CDR3: CASSLSRDLHEAFF. Here the CDR3 DNA reads TGTGCCAGCAGTTTATCCAGAGACCTTCATGAAGCTTTCTTT.

This clonotype has only a few counts. V is TRBV6-6 and J is TRBJ1-2, with no clear D. The CDR3 length is 12 residues. From germline, CDR1 is MNHNY and CDR2 SVGAGI (reference sequence). V lost 6 bases, J lost 8 bases, and 13 bases lay in between. CDR3: CASRPATGGYTF. In nucleotides, the CDR3 is TGTGCCAGCAGACCAGCCACCGGCGGCTACACCTTC.

The chain has TRBV12-5 and TRBJ1-5; TRBD1 agrees at 9 bases. The CDR3 has 14 residues. The J segment lost 3 bases and the V segment lost 4 bases, leaving 1 base of the junction unmatched. Germline CDR1 is LGHNT and CDR2 is FRNRAP. CDR3: CASGWTGDNQPQHF. CDR3 sequence (DNA): TGTGCTAGTGGTTGGACAGGGGACAATCAGCCCCAGCATTTT.

This clonotype came up a few times. J is TRBJ2-1 and V is TRBV5-1; 8 bases line up with TRBD2. V lost 3 bases, J lost 8 bases, and 7 bases stayed unmatched. The length of the CDR3 is 14 residues. Germline V lookup: CDR1 SGHRS, CDR2 YFSETQ. CDR3 sequence reads: CASSSTPTSDEQFF. CDR3 DNA sequence: TGCGCCAGCAGCTCGACGCCGACTAGCGATGAGCAGTTCTTC.

This clonotype has ten or more counts. The chain links TRBV29-1 to TRBJ2-3; 7 positions agree with TRBD2. Germline V gives CDR1 SQVTM, CDR2 ANQGSEA. The CDR3 is 14 residues long. Germline trimming cut 4 bases from V and 0 bases from J; bases unmatched to any gene: 4. CDR3 protein: CSVGLAASTDTQYF. In DNA form, the CDR3 reads TGCAGCGTTGGTCTAGCGGCAAGCACAGATACGCAGTATTTT.

CDR3 region: CASSLRRTGEYEQYF. CDR3 nucleotides: TGTGCCAGCAGCCTGAGGAGGACAGGGGAATACGAGCAGTACTTC. The genes are TRBV7-8 and TRBJ2-7; 9 nucleotides line up with TRBD1. The CDR3 contains 15 residues. Germline CDR1 and CDR2: SGHVS and FQNEAQ. V gave up 5 bases and J gave up 4 bases; unmatched junction bases: 9.

Ten or more counts support this clonotype. CDR3 DNA sequence: TGTGCCAGCAGCAGGGGGAGGGAGCGGGGGGTCACGCAAGAGACCCAGTACTTC. It is translated as CASSRGRERGVTQETQYF. The chain joins TRBV5-8 to TRBJ2-5, with 9 bases identical to TRBD2. The CDR3 consists of 18 residues. The germline gives CDR1 SGHTS, CDR2 YDEGEE. With 4 bases clipped from V and 2 bases from J, the junction kept 15 bases outside the gene matches.

The V gene is TRBV11-2, the J gene TRBJ2-5; 8 positions agree with TRBD1. This CDR3 spans 15 amino acids. Looked up from germline, CDR1 is SGHAT and CDR2 is FQNNGV. Losses at the gene ends were 4 bases for V and 2 bases for J; bases not matched to a gene: 6. The CDR3 region is CASSSWDRLQETQYF. The CDR3 DNA sequence: TGTGCCAGCAGCTCGTGGGACAGGCTACAAGAGACCCAGTACTTC.

The chain carries TRBV27 and TRBJ1-2; D not certain. The CDR3 totals 15 residues. The V gene lost 6 bases and the J gene lost 6 bases, with 20 bases spanning the gap. Germline CDR1 reads MNHEY; CDR2 reads SMNVEV (reference sequence). The CDR3: CASRKRTCKSDGYTF. Written as DNA, the CDR3 is TGTGCCAGCAGGAAGAGGACGTGCAAAAGCGATGGCTACACCTTC.

The rearrangement joins TRBV20-1 to TRBJ1-5; the match to TRBD1 covers 7 bases. V was clipped by 3 bases and J by 6 bases; unmatched bases: 8. Germline CDR1 and CDR2: DFQATT and SNEGSKA (reference sequence). The CDR3 is made up of 14 amino acids. CDR3 nucleotides: TGCAGTGCTAGCTACACAGGGGTAGGTCAGCCCCAGCATTTT. Translated, it gives CSASYTGVGQPQHF.

V usage is TRBV27 and J usage is TRBJ2-1, with D unresolved. Trimming cost V 0 bases and J 0 bases, with 12 bases left between them. Germline V gene data show CDR1 as MNHEY and CDR2 as SMNVEV (reference sequence). This CDR3 is 17 amino acids long. The CDR3 reads CASSLSKAFSSYNEQFF. The CDR3, as DNA: TGTGCCAGCAGTTTATCGAAGGCGTTTAGCTCCTACAATGAGCAGTTCTTC.

The CDR3 DNA reads as TGTGCCAGCAGCTTATCCTCCCCCACAGATACGCAGTATTTT. It codes for CASSLSSPTDTQYF. The genes are TRBV7-3 and TRBJ2-3; no clear D gene. This CDR3 has 14 amino acids. The germline gives CDR1 SGHTA, CDR2 FQGTGA. V gave up 2 bases and J gave up 2 bases, with 8 bases separating them.

The V gene is TRBV12-3 or TRBV12-4, the J gene TRBJ2-2; the match to TRBD2 covers 9 bases. V shed 3 bases and J 5 bases; nucleotides not matched to a gene: 7. The CDR3 runs 16 residues. CDR3: CASSFGGGARTGELFF. CDR3 nucleotide sequence: TGTGCCAGCAGTTTTGGCGGGGGGGCCAGGACCGGGGAGCTGTTTTTT.

The CDR3: CASGRGENNEQFF. DNA for the CDR3: TGTGCCAGCGGGCGGGGGGAGAACAATGAGCAGTTCTTC. The V and J genes are TRBV12-3 or TRBV12-4 and TRBJ2-1; 8 bases agree with TRBD2. This CDR3 contains 13 residues. V shed 8 bases and J 5 bases; nucleotides not matched to a gene: 5.

This chain links TRBV6-5 with TRBJ1-6; TRBD1 might be the D (5 bases). Germline values: CDR1 MNHEY, CDR2 SVGAGI. Between the trimmed V and J ends, which lost 2 bases and 6 bases, there was a span of 20 bases. The CDR3 sequence is 18 residues long. The CDR3 reads CASSYHPGTDGFNSPLHF. The CDR3 bases are TGTGCCAGCAGTTACCATCCTGGGACGGATGGATTTAATTCACCCCTCCACTTT.

This chain connects TRBV29-1 to TRBJ2-7; D perhaps matches TRBD2 (5 bases). The CDR3 is 12 residues long. V was cut by 2 bases and J by 2 bases, with 7 bases left in between. Germline CDR1 and CDR2: SQVTM and ANQGSEA. The CDR3 nucleotides read TGCAGCGTTGAACGGGGTACCTACGAGCAGTACTTC. Translating it yields CSVERGTYEQYF.

The V gene is TRBV29-1, the J gene TRBJ1-1, with unresolved D. Germline CDR1 reads SQVTM; CDR2 reads ANQGSEA. Between the trimmed V and J ends, which lost 4 bases and 3 bases, there was a span of 9 bases. The CDR3 has 12 residues. The CDR3 here is CSVAIAYTEAFF. In DNA form, the CDR3 reads TGCAGCGTTGCAATTGCGTACACTGAAGCTTTCTTT.

The rearrangement links TRBV12-3 or TRBV12-4 to TRBJ2-4; D remains ambiguous. V lost 3 bases to trimming and J lost 0 bases, with 15 bases between them. The CDR3 is 17 amino acids. CDR3: CASSFLYFTLAKNIQYF. The CDR3 coding sequence is TGTGCCAGCAGTTTTCTCTACTTTACCTTAGCCAAAAACATTCAGTACTTC.

The chain employs TRBV20-1 and TRBJ2-1; D remains unclear. The CDR3 length is 11 residues. V was shortened by 1 base and J by 8 bases, with 6 bases between the two germline ends. Germline CDR1 is DFQATT and CDR2 is SNEGSKA (reference sequence). In nucleotides, the CDR3 is TGCAGTGCTAGAGTGACGGATGAGCAGTTCTTC. Its protein is CSARVTDEQFF.

This clonotype showed up many times. The chain uses TRBV7-2 and TRBJ2-3; TRBD2 matches 10 bases. Unmatched junction bases numbered 6, after V lost 5 bases and J lost 4 bases. CDR1 and CDR2 (germline): SGHTA, FQGNSA. CDR3 length equals 15 residues. CDR3 DNA sequence: TGTGCCAGCAGCCCGAGCGGGAGGGCCGCAGATACGCAGTATTTT. Translation gives CASSPSGRAADTQYF.

The V and J genes are TRBV10-3 and TRBJ2-2; possible D gene TRBD2, 5 bases. The CDR3 is made up of 16 amino acids. In germline, CDR1 is ENHRY, CDR2 SYGVKD. V was trimmed by 0 bases and J by 3 bases, leaving 11 bases between them. The CDR3 loop reads CAISESMRRDTGELFF. The CDR3 DNA is TGTGCCATCAGTGAGTCGATGCGGCGGGACACCGGGGAGCTGTTTTTT.